Reported below is one T cell receptor beta chain. Antigen: not known. Germline V gene sequence: CDR1 SEHNR, CDR2 FQNEAQ (reference sequence). V lost 5 bases, J lost 6 bases, and 13 bases stayed unmatched. This CDR3 spans 15 amino acids. Regarding time point: pretreatment peripheral blood. Each patient gave between 1 and 8 samples of peripheral blood mononuclear cells, which were collected pretreatment and during treatment. The entry originates in a study of PD-L1 blockade in urothelial cancer. Background on the study: Patients took up atezolizumab in 2014 at 1,200 mg intravenously every 3 weeks.

Some clones are missing from TCRdb's copy, which holds only in-frame ones; the method was immunoSEQ multiplex PCR. The table shows tens of thousands of clones, with more than 70% occurring only once. Study-wide points: Patients who had durable benefit saw their tumor-associated blood clones expand more at 3 weeks.

The chain employs TRBV7-9 and TRBJ2-7, with 7 nucleotides matching TRBD2. This receptor was obtained from a man between 60 and 75 years old with urothelial cancer. The source was PBMCs, collected around atezolizumab (anti-PD-L1) treatment. In DNA form, the CDR3 reads TGTGCCAGCAGCACCCACGGCGGGAGATCTGGCGAGCAGTACTTC. Protein product: CASSTHGGRSGEQYF.